This T cell receptor (beta chain) derives from a study of T cell changes during pregnancy in multiple sclerosis. CDR3 size: 15 residues. Clones were read by immunoSEQ multiplex PCR, and TCRdb kept only the in-frame ones, dropping some. The data show 35,000 to 50,000 clones, about 87% seen once. The specimen comprised CD4+ T cells from peripheral blood mononuclear cells, sampled in the second trimester of pregnancy. This receptor was identified in a female donor with multiple sclerosis, enrolled in a pregnancy study. The V gene is TRBV12-2, the J gene TRBJ2-5; the DNA was not used to check the table's D call, TRBD1. TRBV12-2 is a recognized pseudogene. CDR3 residues: CASRLAHRAQETQYF. The DNA for the CDR3 is TGTGCAAGTCGCTTAGCACACAGGGCCCAAGAGACCCAGTACTTC.